This TCR beta chain was obtained from a study of shared clonotypes between healthy human individuals. There are 14 residues in the CDR3. The V and J ends lost 8 bases and 3 bases respectively, with 17 bases between them. Germline CDR1 and CDR2: SGHDN and FVKESK. The CD4+ fraction was divided into a CD45RA+ naive subset and a CD45RA-negative memory subset. The method was immunoSEQ multiplex PCR; TCRdb's version includes in-frame clones alone and lacks a portion of them. The table has 2 million to 2.5 million clones, 93% seen once; the top ten hold 0.39%. Sequencing was done on a sample of naive CD4+ T cells from PBMCs. The subset here: CD45RA+ positively selected. The sequence was obtained from a man younger than 30 in good health. Some clones in this sample may be carry-over from other donors' samples. The gene calls are TRBV14 and TRBJ2-7, with D possibly TRBD2 on 5 matching bases. CDR3 sequence reads: CASPYRETSYEQYF. CDR3 bases: TGTGCCAGCCCATATAGGGAGACGAGCTACGAGCAGTACTTC.